This entry is about one TCR beta chain. One end of the junction fails to match germline, which may point to a read error. The primer mix had 60 Vbeta and 13 Jbeta primers. Libraries were prepared by immunoSEQ multiplex PCR; TCRdb keeps only in-frame clonotypes and omits some of them. This sample has under 95,000 clones, with under 85% found just once. The data are from a study of cytomegalovirus exposure and HLA in healthy donors. The CDR3 extends over 12 amino acids. CDR1 and CDR2 (germline): SGHDT, YYEEEE. The sequencing sample was made of PBMCs. This chain links TRBV5-6 with TRBJ2-7, with no clear D. The source is a boy younger than 18 in good health and CMV-seronegative. CDR3 protein: CASRLDEDEQYF. The CDR3 nucleotides are TGTGCCAGCAGGTTGGACGAGGACGAGCAGTACTTC.